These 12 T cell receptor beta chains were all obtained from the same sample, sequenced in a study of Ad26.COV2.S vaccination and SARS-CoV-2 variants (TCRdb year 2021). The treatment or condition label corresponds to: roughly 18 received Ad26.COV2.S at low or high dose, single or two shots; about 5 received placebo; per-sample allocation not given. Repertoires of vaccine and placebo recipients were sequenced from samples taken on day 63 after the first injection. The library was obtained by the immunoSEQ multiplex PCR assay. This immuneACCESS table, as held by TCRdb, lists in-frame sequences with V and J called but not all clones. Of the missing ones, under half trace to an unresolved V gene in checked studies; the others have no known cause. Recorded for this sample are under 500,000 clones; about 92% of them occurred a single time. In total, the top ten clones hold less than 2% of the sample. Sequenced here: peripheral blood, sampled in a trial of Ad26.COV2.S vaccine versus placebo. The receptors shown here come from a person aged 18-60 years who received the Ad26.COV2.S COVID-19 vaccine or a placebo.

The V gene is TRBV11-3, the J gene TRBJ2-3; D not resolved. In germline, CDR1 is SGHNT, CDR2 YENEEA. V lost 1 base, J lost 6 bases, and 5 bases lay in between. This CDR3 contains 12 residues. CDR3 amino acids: CASSLAGDTQYF. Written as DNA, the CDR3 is TGTGCCAGCAGCTTAGCCGGGGATACGCAGTATTTT.

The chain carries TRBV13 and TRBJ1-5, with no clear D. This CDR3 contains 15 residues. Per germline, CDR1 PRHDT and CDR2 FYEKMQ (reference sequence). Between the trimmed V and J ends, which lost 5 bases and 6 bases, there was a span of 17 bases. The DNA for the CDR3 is TGTGCCAGCAGCGCGGGCCCGCTAGGAGGTCAGCCCCAGCATTTT. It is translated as CASSAGPLGGQPQHF.

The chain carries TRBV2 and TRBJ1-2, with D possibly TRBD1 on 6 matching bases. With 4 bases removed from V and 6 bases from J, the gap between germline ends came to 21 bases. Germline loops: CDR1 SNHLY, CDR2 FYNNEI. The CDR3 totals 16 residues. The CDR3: CASSGQVLDFVNGYTF. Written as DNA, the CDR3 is TGTGCCAGCAGTGGACAGGTCTTGGATTTTGTAAATGGCTACACCTTC.

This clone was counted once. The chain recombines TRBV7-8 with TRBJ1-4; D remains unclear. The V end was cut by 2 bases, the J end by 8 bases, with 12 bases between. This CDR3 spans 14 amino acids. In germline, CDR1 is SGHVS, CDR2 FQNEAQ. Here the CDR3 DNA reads TGTGCCAGCAGCTTATTTGGGGATTTGGAAAAACTGTTTTTT. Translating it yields CASSLFGDLEKLFF. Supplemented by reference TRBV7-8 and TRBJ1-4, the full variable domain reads GAGVSQSPRYKVAKRGQDVALRCDPISGHVSLFWYQQALGQGPEFLTYFQNEAQLDKSGLPSDRFFAERPEGSVSTLKIQRTQQEDSAVYLCASSLFGDLEKLFFGSGTQLSVL.

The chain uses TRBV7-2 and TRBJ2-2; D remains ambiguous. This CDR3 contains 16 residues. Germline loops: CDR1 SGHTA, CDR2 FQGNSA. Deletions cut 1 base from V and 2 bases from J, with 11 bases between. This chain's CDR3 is CASSLVSQINTGELFF. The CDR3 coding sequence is TGTGCCAGCAGCTTAGTATCCCAGATTAACACCGGGGAGCTGTTTTTT.

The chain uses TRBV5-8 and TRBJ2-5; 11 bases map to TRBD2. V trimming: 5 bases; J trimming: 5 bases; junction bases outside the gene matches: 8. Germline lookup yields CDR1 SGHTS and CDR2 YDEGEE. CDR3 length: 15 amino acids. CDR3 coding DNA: TGTGCCAGCAGGATTAGCGGGGGGGCCTTGGAGACCCAGTACTTC. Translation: CASRISGGALETQYF.

CDR3 residues: CASSDERGRVNQETQYF. CDR3 in DNA: TGTGCCAGCAGCGACGAAAGGGGGCGCGTGAACCAAGAGACCCAGTACTTC. The V call is TRBV5-8, the J call TRBJ2-5, with 7 bases fitting TRBD1. V was pared by 4 bases and J by 0 bases, with 12 bases of the junction left unmatched. This CDR3 comprises 17 residues. CDR1 SGHTS and CDR2 YDEGEE come from the germline V gene.

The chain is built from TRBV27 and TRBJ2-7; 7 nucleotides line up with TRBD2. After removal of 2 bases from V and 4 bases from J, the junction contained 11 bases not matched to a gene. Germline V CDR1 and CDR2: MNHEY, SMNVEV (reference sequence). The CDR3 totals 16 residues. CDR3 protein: CASSLQSSGVIYEQYF. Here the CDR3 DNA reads TGTGCCAGCAGTTTACAATCTAGCGGTGTGATATACGAGCAGTACTTC.

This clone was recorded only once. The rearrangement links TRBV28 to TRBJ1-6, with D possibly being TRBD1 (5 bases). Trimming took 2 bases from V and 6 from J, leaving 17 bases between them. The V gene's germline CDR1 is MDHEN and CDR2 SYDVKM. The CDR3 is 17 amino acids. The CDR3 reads CASSLATRTGVNSPLHF. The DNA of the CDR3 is TGTGCCAGCAGTTTAGCCACACGAACAGGAGTTAATTCACCCCTCCACTTT. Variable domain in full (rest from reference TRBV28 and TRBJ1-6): DVKVTQSSRYLVKRTGEKVFLECVQDMDHENMFWYRQDPGLGLRLIYFSYDVKMKEKGDIPEGYSVSREKKERFSLILESASTNQTSMYLCASSLATRTGVNSPLHFGNGTRLTVT.

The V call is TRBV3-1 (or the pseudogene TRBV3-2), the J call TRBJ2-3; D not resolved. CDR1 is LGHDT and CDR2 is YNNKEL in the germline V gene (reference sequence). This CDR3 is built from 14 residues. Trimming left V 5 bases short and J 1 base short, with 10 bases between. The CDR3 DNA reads TGTGCCAGCAGCGAGGACCTCCGCACAGATACGCAGTATTTT. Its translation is CASSEDLRTDTQYF.

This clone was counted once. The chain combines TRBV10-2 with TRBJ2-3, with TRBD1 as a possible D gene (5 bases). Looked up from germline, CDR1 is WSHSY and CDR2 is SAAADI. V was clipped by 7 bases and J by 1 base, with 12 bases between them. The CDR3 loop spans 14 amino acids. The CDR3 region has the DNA TGCGCCAGCACCGACAGTTATGGCACAGATACGCAGTATTTT. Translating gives CASTDSYGTDTQYF.

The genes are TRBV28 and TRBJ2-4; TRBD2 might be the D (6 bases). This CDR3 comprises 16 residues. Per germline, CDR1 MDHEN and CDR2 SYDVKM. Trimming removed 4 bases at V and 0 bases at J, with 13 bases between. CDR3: CASSSLWGVAKNIQYF. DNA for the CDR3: TGTGCCAGCAGTTCTCTATGGGGGGTAGCCAAAAACATTCAGTACTTC.